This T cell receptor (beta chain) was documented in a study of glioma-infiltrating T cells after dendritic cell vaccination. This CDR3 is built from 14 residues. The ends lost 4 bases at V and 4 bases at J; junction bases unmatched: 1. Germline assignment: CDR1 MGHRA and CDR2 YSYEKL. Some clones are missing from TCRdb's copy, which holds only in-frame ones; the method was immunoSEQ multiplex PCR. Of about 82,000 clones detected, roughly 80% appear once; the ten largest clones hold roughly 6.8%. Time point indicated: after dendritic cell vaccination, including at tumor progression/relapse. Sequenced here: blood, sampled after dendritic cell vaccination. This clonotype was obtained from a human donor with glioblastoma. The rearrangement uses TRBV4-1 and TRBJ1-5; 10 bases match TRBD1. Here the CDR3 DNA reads TGCGCCAGCAGCCGGGACAGGGGAAATCAGCCCCAGCATTTT. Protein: CASSRDRGNQPQHF.